This T cell receptor (beta chain) derives from a study of blood T cell repertoires in COVID-19. As processed by the authors: Estimates of nucleated cell counts were drawn from the amplification of reference gene primers. TCRdb's copy holds only in-frame clones and misses some; the assay was immunoSEQ multiplex PCR. V, J and clone size are taken as reported in that table, and D and trimming were inferred from the DNA itself. The data hold 210,000 or so clones, with 80% to 90% observed a single time. The CDR3 covers 17 residues. V trimming: 6 bases; J trimming: 0 bases; junction bases outside the gene matches: 6. Germline CDR1 reads LNHDA; CDR2 reads SQIVND (reference sequence).

This chain links TRBV19 with TRBJ2-3; 13 bases fit TRBD2. The material sequenced was peripheral blood. The source of this sequence is a man younger than 35 with active or convalescent COVID-19. The CDR3 loop reads CASRNKLAGGSTDTQYF. The DNA for the CDR3 is TGTGCCAGTAGGAATAAACTAGCGGGAGGGAGCACAGATACGCAGTATTTT.